A single sample gave rise to the 10 T cell receptor beta chains below, sequenced in a study of blood T cell repertoires in COVID-19. The data were produced by immunoSEQ multiplex PCR, yet TCRdb's version contains in-frame clones alone and is incomplete. The profile covers some 300,000 clones, with 88% appearing a single time and 6.9% taken by the ten largest. Sequenced material: peripheral blood. These receptors came from a woman in her 30s who had recovered from COVID-19.

This clone was found a few times. The rearrangement joins TRBV5-1 to TRBJ2-2; D may be TRBD1 (6 bases). CDR3 length: 15 amino acids. Trimming left V 4 bases short and J 6 bases short, with 16 bases between. CDR1 is SGHRS, CDR2 YFSETQ, per germline. CDR3 DNA: TGCGCCAGCAGCCCCAAACCACAGGGTGCCGGGGAGCTGTTTTTT. Translated, it gives CASSPKPQGAGELFF.

V usage is TRBV7-2 and J usage is TRBJ2-7, with a weak D call TRBD2 (6 bases). The germline V gene has CDR1 SGHTA and CDR2 FQGNSA. V dropped 4 bases and J dropped 2 bases, with 15 bases sitting between them. The CDR3 spans 15 residues. The CDR3 protein is CASSSGLTSAYEQYF. For the CDR3, the DNA is TGTGCCAGCAGCTCAGGACTAACAAGTGCCTACGAGCAGTACTTC.

This rearrangement joins TRBV7-2 to TRBJ1-4; D remains unclear. Germline V gene sequence: CDR1 SGHTA, CDR2 FQGNSA. The CDR3 sequence is 13 residues long. The CDR3 DNA sequence: TGTGCTACGAGACGGAGCACTAATGAAAAACTGTTTTTT. Translated: CATRRSTNEKLFF.

The chain uses TRBV24-1 and TRBJ1-1; a weak D match, TRBD1 (5 bases). Germline V gene lookup returns CDR1 KGHDR and CDR2 SFDVKD. V gave up 4 bases and J gave up 9 bases, with 17 bases separating them. There are 14 residues in the CDR3. The CDR3 reads CATSDGNGGRKAFF. The CDR3 bases are TGTGCCACCAGTGACGGGAACGGGGGACGAAAAGCTTTCTTT.

This chain uses TRBV5-5 with TRBJ2-5; D perhaps matches TRBD2 (6 bases). Germline CDR1 reads SGHKS; CDR2 reads YYEKEE (reference sequence). Trimming cost V 0 bases and J 4 bases, with 13 bases left between them. This CDR3 is 15 amino acids long. This chain's CDR3 is CASSLEVLGGETQYF. The DNA for the CDR3 is TGTGCCAGCAGCTTGGAAGTCCTGGGGGGAGAGACCCAGTACTTC.

The chain is built from TRBV28 and TRBJ2-3; 11 positions match TRBD2. The CDR3 has 14 amino acids. In germline, CDR1 is MDHEN, CDR2 SYDVKM. The V segment lost 7 bases and the J segment 4 bases; nucleotides outside the gene matches: 4. CDR3 amino acids: CASNLSGGADTQYF. DNA of the CDR3: TGTGCCAGCAACCTTAGCGGGGGGGCAGATACGCAGTATTTT.

The chain's CDR3 is CASSQERGRNTGELFF. CDR3 nucleotide sequence: TGTGCCAGCAGCCAAGAAAGAGGGCGGAACACCGGGGAGCTGTTTTTT. The V gene is TRBV3-1 (or the pseudogene TRBV3-2), the J gene TRBJ2-2; tentatively, D is TRBD2 (5 bases). V was shortened by 0 bases and J by 1 base, with 9 bases between the two germline ends. Germline CDR1 LGHDT, CDR2 YNNKEL (reference sequence). The CDR3 is 16 residues long.

This sequence joins TRBV28 and TRBJ2-2; tentatively, D is TRBD2 (6 bases). The CDR3 covers 15 residues. V was shortened by 11 bases and J by 0 bases, with 16 bases between the two germline ends. Germline loops: CDR1 MDHEN, CDR2 SYDVKM. The CDR3 region has the DNA TGTGCCGGTTCCTCCGGAGGGACGAACACCGGGGAGCTGTTTTTT. As protein: CAGSSGGTNTGELFF. Combining the CDR3 with reference TRBV28 and TRBJ2-2 gives the whole variable domain DVKVTQSSRYLVKRTGEKVFLECVQDMDHENMFWYRQDPGLGLRLIYFSYDVKMKEKGDIPEGYSVSREKKERFSLILESASTNQTSMYLCAGSSGGTNTGELFFGEGSRLTVL.

The V call is TRBV4-1, the J call TRBJ1-5, with D unclear. V was pared by 1 base and J by 5 bases, with 12 bases between. From germline, CDR1 is MGHRA and CDR2 YSYEKL. The CDR3 loop spans 15 amino acids. The chain's CDR3 is CASSQGYVGDQPQHF. The DNA for the CDR3 is TGCGCCAGCAGCCAAGGATACGTCGGGGATCAGCCCCAGCATTTT.

The genes are TRBV9 and TRBJ2-3, with 7 positions matching TRBD2. The V gene end was trimmed by 4 bases and the J gene end by 6 bases; junction bases not matched to a gene: 11. The CDR3 totals 15 residues. From germline, CDR1 is SGDLS and CDR2 YYNGEE. CDR3 protein: CASSSRTSEWDTQYF. As DNA, the CDR3 is TGTGCCAGCAGCTCACGGACTAGTGAATGGGATACGCAGTATTTT. Combining the CDR3 with reference TRBV9 and TRBJ2-3 gives the whole variable domain DSGVTQTPKHLITATGQRVTLRCSPRSGDLSVYWYQQSLDQGLQFLIQYYNGEERAKGNILERFSAQQFPDLHSELNLSSLELGDSALYFCASSSRTSEWDTQYFGPGTRLTVL.